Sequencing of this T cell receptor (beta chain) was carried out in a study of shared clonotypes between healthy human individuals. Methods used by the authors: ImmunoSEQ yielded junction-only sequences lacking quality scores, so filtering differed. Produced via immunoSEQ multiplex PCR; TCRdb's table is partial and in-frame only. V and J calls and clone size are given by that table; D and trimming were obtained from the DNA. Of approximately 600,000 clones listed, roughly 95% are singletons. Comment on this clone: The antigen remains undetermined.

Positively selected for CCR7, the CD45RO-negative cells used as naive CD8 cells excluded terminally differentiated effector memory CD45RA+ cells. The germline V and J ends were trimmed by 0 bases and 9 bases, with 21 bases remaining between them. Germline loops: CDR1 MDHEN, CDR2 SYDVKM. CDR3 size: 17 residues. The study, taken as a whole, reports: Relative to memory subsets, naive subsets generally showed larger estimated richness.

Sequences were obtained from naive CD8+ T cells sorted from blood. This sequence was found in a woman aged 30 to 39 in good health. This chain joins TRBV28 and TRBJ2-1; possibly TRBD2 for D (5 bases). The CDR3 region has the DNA TGTGCCAGCAGTTTATGGACTTATAGCGCGAAAGACGGTGAGCAGTTCTTC. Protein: CASSLWTYSAKDGEQFF.